A selection of T cell receptor beta chains follows, all from one sample in a study of cytomegalovirus exposure and HLA in healthy donors. TCRdb's copy holds only in-frame clones and misses some; the assay was immunoSEQ multiplex PCR. The data contain about 120,000 clones, 75% to 85% of them singletons. What was sequenced was PBMCs. These receptors all stem from a female donor in good health and CMV-seropositive. Both conserved end residues are part of each CDR3. Fields, in order: CDR3 protein, CDR3 DNA, clone size, V gene, J gene, D gene. D genes are given only for firm matches. The size of a clone is reported for some rows only, either as once, few or many, or as a class for expanded clones.

CDR3 protein: CASSDKGWDEKLFF
CDR3 DNA: TGTGCCAGCAGTGATAAGGGGTGGGATGAAAAACTGTTTTTT
clone size: .
V gene: TRBV25-1
J gene: TRBJ1-4
D gene: .

CDR3 protein: CASSLRTGASYEQYF
CDR3 DNA: TGTGCCAGCAGCCTGCGGACTGGAGCCTCCTACGAGCAGTACTTC
clone size: .
V gene: TRBV9
J gene: TRBJ2-7
D gene: .

CDR3 protein: CASSPYRVANTGELFF
CDR3 DNA: TGTGCCAGCAGCCCGTACAGGGTCGCGAACACCGGGGAGCTGTTTTTT
clone size: few
V gene: TRBV7-8
J gene: TRBJ2-2
D gene: .

CDR3 protein: CSGRGQGSTEAFF
CDR3 DNA: TGCAGCGGCCGAGGGCAGGGGAGCACTGAAGCTTTCTTT
clone size: few
V gene: TRBV29-1
J gene: TRBJ1-1
D gene: .

CDR3 protein: CASSLGGQGSNEKLFF
CDR3 DNA: TGTGCCAGCAGTTTAGGGGGCCAGGGGTCAAATGAAAAACTGTTTTTT
clone size: .
V gene: TRBV28
J gene: TRBJ1-4
D gene: .

CDR3 protein: CASSYSTGIPEAFF
CDR3 DNA: TGTGCCAGCAGTTACTCTACAGGGATACCTGAAGCTTTCTTT
clone size: .
V gene: TRBV6-6
J gene: TRBJ1-1
D gene: .

CDR3 protein: CASSLVTGTSTDTQYF
CDR3 DNA: TGCGCCAGCAGCTTGGTTACAGGAACTAGCACAGATACGCAGTATTTT
clone size: few
V gene: TRBV5-1
J gene: TRBJ2-3
D gene: .

CDR3 protein: CASSRSGSTDTQYF
CDR3 DNA: TGTGCCAGTAGTCGTTCGGGAAGCACAGATACGCAGTATTTT
clone size: once
V gene: TRBV19
J gene: TRBJ2-3
D gene: .

CDR3 protein: CASSLGQGTDTQYF
CDR3 DNA: TGTGCCAGCTCACTCGGGCAGGGTACAGATACGCAGTATTTT
clone size: .
V gene: TRBV18
J gene: TRBJ2-3
D gene: .

CDR3 protein: CASSLSQSNTGELFF
CDR3 DNA: TGTGCCAGCAGCTTAAGCCAATCGAACACCGGGGAGCTGTTTTTT
clone size: .
V gene: TRBV11-3
J gene: TRBJ2-2
D gene: .

CDR3 protein: CASSPEGGRGQETQYF
CDR3 DNA: TGCGCCAGCAGCCCCGAGGGGGGGCGGGGCCAAGAGACCCAGTACTTC
clone size: .
V gene: TRBV5-1
J gene: TRBJ2-5
D gene: .

CDR3 protein: CSAREEGNTF
CDR3 DNA: TGCAGTGCTAGAGAGGAGGGAAACACCTTC
clone size: .
V gene: TRBV20-1
J gene: TRBJ1-2
D gene: .

CDR3 protein: CASSDAGLIQETQYF
CDR3 DNA: TGTGCCAGCAGTGACGCAGGGTTGATACAAGAGACCCAGTACTTC
clone size: .
V gene: TRBV2
J gene: TRBJ2-5
D gene: .

CDR3 protein: CASTGTGFYGYTF
CDR3 DNA: TGTGCCAGCACAGGGACAGGGTTTTATGGCTACACCTTC
clone size: .
V gene: TRBV2
J gene: TRBJ1-2
D gene: TRBD1

CDR3 protein: CASSRQGGGYGYTF
CDR3 DNA: TGTGCCAGCAGCCGACAGGGAGGCGGCTATGGCTACACCTTC
clone size: .
V gene: TRBV6-5
J gene: TRBJ1-2
D gene: TRBD1

CDR3 protein: CASSQGPGITYGYTF
CDR3 DNA: TGTGCCAGCAGCCAAGGCCCAGGGATCACCTATGGCTACACCTTC
clone size: once
V gene: TRBV4-2
J gene: TRBJ1-2
D gene: .

CDR3 protein: CATSMGEHTQYF
CDR3 DNA: TGTGCCACCAGCATGGGCGAACATACGCAGTATTTT
clone size: .
V gene: TRBV15
J gene: TRBJ2-3
D gene: .

CDR3 protein: CASSLARQDSPLHF
CDR3 DNA: TGTGCCAGCAGCTTAGCGAGACAGGACTCACCCCTCCACTTT
clone size: .
V gene: TRBV7-9
J gene: TRBJ1-6
D gene: .

CDR3 protein: CASSEGTDASPLHF
CDR3 DNA: TGCGCCAGCAGCGAGGGGACAGACGCTTCACCCCTCCACTTT
clone size: .
V gene: TRBV5-1
J gene: TRBJ1-6
D gene: TRBD1

CDR3 protein: CASRPGTSESYEQYF
CDR3 DNA: TGTGCCAGCCGACCGGGGACTAGCGAGTCCTACGAGCAGTACTTC
clone size: .
V gene: TRBV27
J gene: TRBJ2-7
D gene: TRBD2

CDR3 protein: CASSYGTGNGITEAFF
CDR3 DNA: TGTGCCAGCAGCTACGGGACAGGGAACGGTATTACTGAAGCTTTCTTT
clone size: .
V gene: TRBV9
J gene: TRBJ1-1
D gene: TRBD1

CDR3 protein: CASSVGGGGVETQYF
CDR3 DNA: TGTGCCAGCAGCGTAGGGGGCGGGGGGGTTGAGACCCAGTACTTC
clone size: .
V gene: TRBV9
J gene: TRBJ2-5
D gene: TRBD2

CDR3 protein: CASSPSPDRATAFF
CDR3 DNA: TGTGCCAGCAGCCCATCCCCGGACAGAGCAACAGCTTTCTTT
clone size: few
V gene: TRBV7-9
J gene: TRBJ1-1
D gene: .

CDR3 protein: CASRYGIGVHPGGYTF
CDR3 DNA: TGTGCCAGCAGATACGGAATCGGTGTGCACCCGGGGGGCTACACCTTC
clone size: .
V gene: TRBV21-1
J gene: TRBJ1-2
D gene: .

CDR3 protein: CASRPFGGGASNEQFF
CDR3 DNA: TGTGCCAGTAGGCCATTCGGCGGGGGGGCATCGAATGAGCAGTTCTTC
clone size: .
V gene: TRBV19
J gene: TRBJ2-1
D gene: TRBD2

CDR3 protein: CASSSRTGVDTEAFF
CDR3 DNA: TGCGCCAGCAGCTCAAGGACAGGGGTTGACACTGAAGCTTTCTTT
clone size: .
V gene: TRBV5-1
J gene: TRBJ1-1
D gene: TRBD1

CDR3 protein: CASSPGTGNHEKLFF
CDR3 DNA: TGTGCCAGCAGCCCCGGGACAGGAAACCATGAAAAACTGTTTTTT
clone size: .
V gene: TRBV7-3
J gene: TRBJ1-4
D gene: TRBD1

CDR3 protein: CASSPQLILGAQETQYF
CDR3 DNA: TGTGCCAGCTCACCACAGCTTATTTTGGGGGCCCAAGAGACCCAGTACTTC
clone size: .
V gene: TRBV18
J gene: TRBJ2-5
D gene: .

CDR3 protein: CASSVTGGGQETQYF
CDR3 DNA: TGCGCCAGCAGCGTAACAGGGGGAGGACAAGAGACCCAGTACTTC
clone size: .
V gene: TRBV5-1
J gene: TRBJ2-5
D gene: TRBD1

CDR3 protein: CASSAGRTNEQYF
CDR3 DNA: TGTGCCAGCAGTGCGGGGAGAACGAACGAGCAGTACTTC
clone size: .
V gene: TRBV6-4
J gene: TRBJ2-7
D gene: .

CDR3 protein: CASSPNAGEEPQHF
CDR3 DNA: TGCGCCAGCAGCCCGAATGCGGGGGAAGAGCCCCAGCATTTT
clone size: .
V gene: TRBV5-1
J gene: TRBJ1-5
D gene: .

CDR3 protein: CASSTRTGNQPQHF
CDR3 DNA: TGTGCCAGCAGTACCCGGACAGGCAATCAGCCCCAGCATTTT
clone size: .
V gene: TRBV28
J gene: TRBJ1-5
D gene: .

CDR3 protein: CASSSTGGPQHF
CDR3 DNA: TGTGCCAGCAGCTCAACAGGTGGGCCCCAGCATTTT
clone size: .
V gene: TRBV11-2
J gene: TRBJ1-5
D gene: .

CDR3 protein: CASSYSIAGNLYEQYF
CDR3 DNA: TGTGCCAGCAGTTACTCGATAGCAGGGAACCTCTACGAGCAGTACTTC
clone size: .
V gene: TRBV6-5
J gene: TRBJ2-7
D gene: .

CDR3 protein: CASSLGNREETQYF
CDR3 DNA: TGTGCTAGCAGCTTAGGGAACAGGGAAGAGACCCAGTACTTC
clone size: .
V gene: TRBV7-7
J gene: TRBJ2-5
D gene: .

CDR3 protein: CASSLEGGGGVQYF
CDR3 DNA: TGTGCCAGCAGCTTGGAAGGGGGCGGCGGGGTTCAGTACTTC
clone size: .
V gene: TRBV5-6
J gene: TRBJ2-4
D gene: .

CDR3 protein: CASSLVPSGGIMERPGANVLTF
CDR3 DNA: TGCGCCAGCAGCTTGGTACCTAGCGGGGGGATAATGGAGAGGCCCGGGGCCAACGTCCTGACTTTC
clone size: .
V gene: TRBV5-1
J gene: TRBJ2-6
D gene: TRBD2

CDR3 protein: CASRFSTSGYNEQFF
CDR3 DNA: TGTGCAAGTCGCTTCTCGACTAGCGGCTACAATGAGCAGTTCTTC
clone size: .
V gene: TRBV12-2
J gene: TRBJ2-1
D gene: .

CDR3 protein: CASNQDSHSNQPQHF
CDR3 DNA: TGTGCCAGTAACCAGGACAGTCATAGCAATCAGCCCCAGCATTTT
clone size: .
V gene: TRBV19
J gene: TRBJ1-5
D gene: .

CDR3 protein: CASSMAGTSGTDTQYF
CDR3 DNA: TGTGCCAGTAGTATGGCGGGGACTAGCGGAACAGATACGCAGTATTTT
clone size: .
V gene: TRBV19
J gene: TRBJ2-3
D gene: TRBD2

CDR3 protein: CASSSGREQYF
CDR3 DNA: TGTGCCAGCAGTTCAGGGCGAGAGCAGTACTTC
clone size: .
V gene: TRBV6-5
J gene: TRBJ2-7
D gene: .

CDR3 protein: CASSSTGTGVGGYTF
CDR3 DNA: TGTGCCAGCAGTTCCACCGGGACAGGGGTCGGTGGCTACACCTTC
clone size: .
V gene: TRBV6-6
J gene: TRBJ1-2
D gene: TRBD1

CDR3 protein: CASSMEGIIQYF
CDR3 DNA: TGTGCCAGTAGTATGGAGGGGATCATTCAGTACTTC
clone size: .
V gene: TRBV19
J gene: TRBJ2-4
D gene: .

CDR3 protein: CAISDRTAAYEQYF
CDR3 DNA: TGTGCCATCAGTGATCGGACAGCAGCCTACGAGCAGTACTTC
clone size: .
V gene: TRBV10-3
J gene: TRBJ2-7
D gene: .

CDR3 protein: CAWSVTGFEQYF
CDR3 DNA: TGTGCCTGGAGTGTAACGGGGTTCGAGCAGTACTTC
clone size: .
V gene: TRBV30
J gene: TRBJ2-7
D gene: .

CDR3 protein: CASSESPGGGVEGYTF
CDR3 DNA: TGTGCCAGCAGTGAATCACCCGGGGGGGGAGTAGAGGGCTACACCTTC
clone size: .
V gene: TRBV25-1
J gene: TRBJ1-2
D gene: .

CDR3 protein: CASSPRVNTEAFF
CDR3 DNA: TGTGCCAGCAGCCCGAGGGTGAACACTGAAGCTTTCTTT
clone size: few
V gene: TRBV5-6
J gene: TRBJ1-1
D gene: .

CDR3 protein: CASRETGKAGNTIYF
CDR3 DNA: TGTGCCAGCAGGGAAACAGGGAAGGCTGGAAACACCATATATTTT
clone size: once
V gene: TRBV28
J gene: TRBJ1-3
D gene: .

CDR3 protein: CASSLRPGEENTIYF
CDR3 DNA: TGCGCCAGCAGCTTGCGGCCGGGGGAGGAGAACACCATATATTTT
clone size: .
V gene: TRBV5-1
J gene: TRBJ1-3
D gene: .

CDR3 protein: CASSIADRGSNYGYTF
CDR3 DNA: TGTGCCAGTAGTATAGCTGACCGGGGATCCAACTATGGCTACACCTTC
clone size: .
V gene: TRBV19
J gene: TRBJ1-2
D gene: .

CDR3 protein: CASSLRDTLVYGYTF
CDR3 DNA: TGTGCCAGCAGCTTACGGGACACCCTCGTCTATGGCTACACCTTC
clone size: .
V gene: TRBV7-9
J gene: TRBJ1-2
D gene: .

CDR3 protein: CASSTLWGQGREKLFF
CDR3 DNA: TGTGCCAGTAGCACTCTCTGGGGACAAGGGCGAGAAAAACTGTTTTTT
clone size: once
V gene: TRBV19
J gene: TRBJ1-4
D gene: .

CDR3 protein: CASYAPGDVYNSPLHF
CDR3 DNA: TGTGCCAGCTATGCTCCAGGGGACGTTTATAATTCACCCCTCCACTTT
clone size: few
V gene: TRBV28
J gene: TRBJ1-6
D gene: .

CDR3 protein: CASSPGTGKADQPQHF
CDR3 DNA: TGTGCCAGCAGTCCCGGGACAGGGAAGGCGGATCAGCCCCAGCATTTT
clone size: .
V gene: TRBV28
J gene: TRBJ1-5
D gene: TRBD1

CDR3 protein: CASSRPGQMNTEAFF
CDR3 DNA: TGCGCCAGCAGCCGACCGGGACAGATGAACACTGAAGCTTTCTTT
clone size: .
V gene: TRBV5-1
J gene: TRBJ1-1
D gene: TRBD1

CDR3 protein: CASSRDSNNSPLHF
CDR3 DNA: TGTGCCAGCAGCCGGGACAGTAACAATTCACCCCTCCACTTT
clone size: .
V gene: TRBV5-4
J gene: TRBJ1-6
D gene: TRBD1

CDR3 protein: CASSLQASTPEQFF
CDR3 DNA: TGTGCCAGCAGCTTACAGGCGTCTACGCCTGAGCAGTTCTTC
clone size: .
V gene: TRBV7-3
J gene: TRBJ2-1
D gene: .